These 21 T cell receptor beta chains share one sample of origin, sequenced in a study of CD8 T cells in Susac syndrome. Random hexamers were used to reverse transcribe about 0.5 to 1 ug of RNA. MiXCR was run by TCRdb on the immunoSEQ multiplex PCR reads, yielding one entry per CDR3 protein. The sample has approximately 100,000 distinct CDR3 sequences, nearly 95% seen once. The specimen was CD4+ T cells from PBMCs. These receptors all come from a human donor in good health.

This clonotype was recorded once. The rearrangement uses TRBV19 and TRBJ1-1, with TRBD1 identical over 7 bases. Germline CDR1 reads LNHDA; CDR2 reads SQIVND (reference sequence). The CDR3 length is 16 residues. V was pared by 8 bases and J by 6 bases, with 18 bases of the junction left unmatched. This chain's CDR3 is CASLISSTGVNPEAFF. For the CDR3, the DNA is TGTGCCAGTCTTATCTCATCTACAGGGGTTAACCCTGAAGCTTTCTTT.

This chain joins TRBV4-3 and TRBJ1-6, with 8 bases identical to TRBD1. The V segment lost 1 base and the J segment 10 bases; nucleotides outside the gene matches: 9. Germline loops: CDR1 LGHNA, CDR2 YSLEER. This CDR3 comprises 16 residues. The DNA for the CDR3 is TGCGCCAGCAGCCAAGTCGCTGGACAGGGTAACTCACCCCTCCACTTT. Amino acids: CASSQVAGQGNSPLHF.

The V and J genes are TRBV9 and TRBJ1-2; possibly TRBD1 for D (5 bases). This CDR3 is built from 15 residues. Trimming took off 4 bases at V and 4 bases at J, with 17 bases between the two ends. Per germline, CDR1 SGDLS and CDR2 YYNGEE. The CDR3 region is CASSSGALPRYGYTF. The CDR3 DNA reads TGTGCCAGCAGCTCCGGGGCCCTACCCCGCTATGGCTACACCTTC.

This sequence joins TRBV7-2 and TRBJ2-1, with TRBD2 matching over 13 bases. The length of the CDR3 is 19 residues. CDR1 SGHTA and CDR2 FQGNSA come from the germline V gene. V dropped 1 base and J dropped 4; count of bases not matched to a gene: 10. CDR3 loop: CASSLGAVGLAGLYNEQFF. The CDR3 nucleotides are TGTGCCAGCAGCTTAGGAGCGGTGGGACTAGCGGGGCTTTACAATGAGCAGTTCTTC. The complete variable domain, with remaining parts taken from reference TRBV7-2 and TRBJ2-1, reads GAGVSQSPSNKVTEKGKDVELRCDPISGHTALYWYRQSLGQGLEFLIYFQGNSAPDKSGLPSDRFSAERTGGSVSTLTIQRTQQEDSAVYLCASSLGAVGLAGLYNEQFFGPGTRLTVL.

This chain uses TRBV19 with TRBJ2-7; the D is unclear. The germline V and J ends were trimmed by 7 bases and 7 bases, with 14 bases remaining between them. CDR1 and CDR2 from the germline V gene are LNHDA and SQIVND (reference sequence). This CDR3 region has 12 residues. CDR3 DNA: TGTGCCAGTATGGACGTAAGACGGGAGCAGTACTTC. Translated: CASMDVRREQYF.

The V gene is TRBV7-2, the J gene TRBJ2-5; 9 nucleotides match TRBD2. Trimming cost V 6 bases and J 4 bases; bases outside gene matches: 3. The CDR3 sequence is 13 residues long. CDR1 and CDR2 (germline): SGHTA, FQGNSA. For the CDR3, the DNA is TGTGCCAGCAGAGTACTAGCGGGAGAGACCCAGTACTTC. Translated, it gives CASRVLAGETQYF.

The rearrangement joins TRBV20-1 to TRBJ1-1; the D gene is possibly TRBD1 (5 bases). This CDR3 spans 13 amino acids. Per the germline V gene, CDR1 is DFQATT and CDR2 is SNEGSKA (reference sequence). V lost 1 base to trimming and J lost 0 bases, with 6 bases between them. The CDR3 protein is CSARGQLNTEAFF. The CDR3 DNA sequence: TGCAGTGCTAGAGGACAGCTGAACACTGAAGCTTTCTTT.

V gene TRBV28 combines with J gene TRBJ2-1, with 8 bases lining up with TRBD2. Germline V gives CDR1 MDHEN, CDR2 SYDVKM. V lost 5 bases and J lost 5; bases outside the gene matches: 11. The CDR3 runs to 16 residues. The CDR3: CASSARRGGGNNEQFF. DNA of the CDR3: TGTGCCAGCAGTGCCCGACGGGGCGGGGGGAACAATGAGCAGTTCTTC.

The rearrangement uses TRBV29-1 and TRBJ1-5; 7 nucleotides agree with TRBD1. The V gene end was trimmed by 6 bases and the J gene end by 2 bases; junction bases not matched to a gene: 4. CDR1 is SQVTM and CDR2 is ANQGSEA in the germline V gene. The CDR3 is made up of 13 amino acids. CDR3 coding DNA: TGCAGCGTCCGCCAGGGGGGCAATCAGCCCCAGCATTTT. Its translation is CSVRQGGNQPQHF. Looking up the rest from reference TRBV29-1 and TRBJ1-5 gives the full variable domain: SAVISQKPSRDICQRGTSLTIQCQVDSQVTMMFWYRQQPGQSLTLIATANQGSEATYESGFVIDKFPISRPNLTFSTLTVSNMSPEDSSIYLCSVRQGGNQPQHFGDGTRLSIL.

The J gene is TRBJ2-6, the V gene TRBV12-3 or TRBV12-4; a possible D gene is TRBD1 (5 bases). The CDR3 covers 17 residues. V shed 4 bases and J shed 3 bases, with 16 bases lying between them. CDR3 sequence (DNA): TGTGCCAGCAGTTCTTCCAGGGTAGGGTTTGGGGCCAACGTCCTGACTTTC. Protein sequence: CASSSSRVGFGANVLTF.

V and J are TRBV19 and TRBJ1-1; D remains ambiguous. Germline CDR1 LNHDA, CDR2 SQIVND (reference sequence). Trimming stripped 5 bases from V and 7 bases from J, with 17 bases between. The CDR3 length is 14 residues. The CDR3 sequence: CASSHPGGRLEAFF. The CDR3 bases are TGTGCCAGTAGTCACCCCGGCGGGAGACTTGAAGCTTTCTTT.

CDR3 nucleotides: TGTGCCAGCAGCCTGGACAGGGGGCTTGGCGAGCAGTACTTC. Protein product: CASSLDRGLGEQYF. This chain links TRBV7-2 with TRBJ2-7; the match to TRBD1 covers 11 bases. The CDR3 runs to 14 residues. The V and J ends lost 5 bases and 6 bases, in that order; junction bases with no gene match: 6. The germline CDR1 and CDR2 sequences are SGHTA and FQGNSA.

The gene calls are TRBV7-8 and TRBJ2-7; 10 positions agree with TRBD2. CDR3 length equals 14 residues. The germline V gene encodes CDR1 SGHVS and CDR2 FQNEAQ. Losses at the gene ends were 4 bases for V and 4 bases for J; bases not matched to a gene: 4. The CDR3 DNA sequence: TGTGCCAGCAGCTCCGCACTAGCGGGGTACGAGCAGTACTTC. As protein: CASSSALAGYEQYF.

This clonotype is a singleton in its sample. This rearrangement joins TRBV10-2 to TRBJ1-5; no firm D call. The CDR3 loop spans 15 amino acids. The V gene lost 0 bases and the J gene lost 0 bases, with 6 bases spanning the gap. Looked up from germline, CDR1 is WSHSY and CDR2 is SAAADI. The CDR3 DNA is TGCGCCAGCAGTGAGTCGGGAGGTAGCAATCAGCCCCAGCATTTT. Encoded protein: CASSESGGSNQPQHF.

The CDR3 bases are TGCAGCGTTTCAGGGGGCGGGGAGACCCAGTACTTC. It is translated as CSVSGGGETQYF. The chain combines TRBV29-1 with TRBJ2-5, with 8 positions matching TRBD1. V dropped 5 bases and J dropped 5; count of bases not matched to a gene: 4. The CDR3 covers 12 residues. Germline CDR1 reads SQVTM; CDR2 reads ANQGSEA.

CDR3 sequence: CASSFLQGGGDNEQFF. DNA for the CDR3: TGTGCCAGCAGCTTCCTCCAGGGGGGTGGCGACAATGAGCAGTTCTTC. This rearrangement joins TRBV9 to TRBJ2-1; TRBD1 might be the D (7 bases). The CDR3 is made up of 16 amino acids. Looked up from germline, CDR1 is SGDLS and CDR2 is YYNGEE. V lost 4 bases to trimming and J lost 5 bases, with 19 bases between them. The whole variable domain, remainder taken from reference TRBV9 and TRBJ2-1, is DSGVTQTPKHLITATGQRVTLRCSPRSGDLSVYWYQQSLDQGLQFLIQYYNGEERAKGNILERFSAQQFPDLHSELNLSSLELGDSALYFCASSFLQGGGDNEQFFGPGTRLTVL.

This clonotype was seen a single time. J is TRBJ2-2 and V is TRBV5-6; D tentatively reads TRBD1 or TRBD2 (5 bases each). V was shortened by 2 bases and J by 1 base, with 12 bases between the two germline ends. Germline-derived CDR1 and CDR2 are SGHDT and YYEEEE. CDR3 length: 16 amino acids. The CDR3, as DNA: TGTGCCAGCAGCTTCCGCGACAGCGGGAACACCGGGGAGCTGTTTTTT. It encodes CASSFRDSGNTGELFF.

J is TRBJ2-3 and V is TRBV7-3, with a possible D match to TRBD2 (6 bases). Trimming removed 1 base at V and 0 bases at J, with 14 bases between. The V gene's germline CDR1 is SGHTA and CDR2 FQGTGA. The CDR3 consists of 17 residues. The CDR3 here is CASSLIASASSTDTQYF. In DNA form, the CDR3 reads TGTGCCAGCAGCTTAATTGCTAGCGCCTCTAGCACAGATACGCAGTATTTT.

This chain connects TRBV20-1 to TRBJ2-7, with 11 bases that match TRBD2. The CDR3 is 19 amino acids. J gave up 3 bases and V 6 bases, and 22 bases lay outside the gene matches. The germline V gene encodes CDR1 DFQATT and CDR2 SNEGSKA (reference sequence). Here the CDR3 DNA reads TGCAGTGCCGGTATTTCTAGGACTAGCGGGCGGATTTTTGACTACGAGCAGTACTTC. As protein: CSAGISRTSGRIFDYEQYF.

V is TRBV5-6 and J is TRBJ2-3; D may be TRBD1 (6 bases). V lost 1 base and J lost 2, with 11 bases in between. This CDR3 region has 15 residues. The germline CDR1 and CDR2 sequences are SGHDT and YYEEEE. The CDR3 loop is CASSLYAGATDTQYF. Here the CDR3 DNA reads TGTGCCAGCAGCTTGTACGCAGGGGCCACAGATACGCAGTATTTT.

The chain combines TRBV13 with TRBJ2-1, with TRBD2 matching 12 bases. CDR1 PRHDT and CDR2 FYEKMQ come from the germline V gene (reference sequence). Losses at the gene ends were 5 bases for V and 9 bases for J; bases not matched to a gene: 14. This CDR3 has 17 amino acids. CDR3 amino acids: CASSPQTTSGGLSEQFF. The CDR3 DNA reads as TGTGCCAGCAGCCCCCAAACGACTAGCGGGGGTCTAAGTGAGCAGTTCTTC.